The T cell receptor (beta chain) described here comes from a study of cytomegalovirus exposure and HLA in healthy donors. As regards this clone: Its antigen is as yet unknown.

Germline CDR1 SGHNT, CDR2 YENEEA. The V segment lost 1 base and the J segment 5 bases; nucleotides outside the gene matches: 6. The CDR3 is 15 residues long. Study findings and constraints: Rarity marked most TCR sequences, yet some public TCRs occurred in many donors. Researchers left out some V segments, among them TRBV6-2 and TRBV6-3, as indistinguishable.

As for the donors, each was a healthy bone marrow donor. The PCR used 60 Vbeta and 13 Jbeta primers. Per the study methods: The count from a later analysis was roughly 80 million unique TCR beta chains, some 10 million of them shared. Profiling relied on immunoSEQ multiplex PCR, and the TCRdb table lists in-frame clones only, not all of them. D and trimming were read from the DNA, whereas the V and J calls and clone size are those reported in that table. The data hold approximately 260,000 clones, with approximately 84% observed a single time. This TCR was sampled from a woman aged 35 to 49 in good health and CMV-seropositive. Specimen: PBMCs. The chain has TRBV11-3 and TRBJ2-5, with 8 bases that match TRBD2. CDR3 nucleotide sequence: TGTGCCAGCAGCTTAGTCACTAGCGGCCCGGAGACCCAGTACTTC. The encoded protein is CASSLVTSGPETQYF.